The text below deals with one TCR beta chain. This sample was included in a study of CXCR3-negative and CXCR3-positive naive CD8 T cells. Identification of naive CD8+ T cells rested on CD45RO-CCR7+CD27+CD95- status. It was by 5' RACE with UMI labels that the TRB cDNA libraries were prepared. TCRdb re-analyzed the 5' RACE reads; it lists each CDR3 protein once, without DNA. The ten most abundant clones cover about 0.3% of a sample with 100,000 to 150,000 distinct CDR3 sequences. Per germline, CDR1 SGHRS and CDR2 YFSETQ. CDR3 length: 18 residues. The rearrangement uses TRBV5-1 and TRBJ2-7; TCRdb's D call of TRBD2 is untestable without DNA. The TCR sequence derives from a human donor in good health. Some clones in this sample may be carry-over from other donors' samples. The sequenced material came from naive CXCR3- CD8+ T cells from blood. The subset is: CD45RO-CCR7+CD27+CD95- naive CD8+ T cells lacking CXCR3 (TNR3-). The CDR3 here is CASSLVRGLYPEIYEQYF.